A selection of T cell receptor beta chains follows, all from one sample in a study of vaccination effects on CD4 cells after COVID-19. The data were produced by immunoSEQ multiplex PCR, yet TCRdb's version contains in-frame clones alone and is incomplete. Of 60,000 to 90,000 clones listed, about 80% are singletons. Antigens for these TCRs are unknown. Sequences were derived from CD4+ T cells from PBMCs cultured with HCoV-229E spike peptides, sampled after COVID-19 vaccination. The receptors here all came from a human donor who received a COVID-19 vaccine. CDR3s include the opening cysteine and the closing phenylalanine or tryptophan. A D gene is named only where the DNA matches it firmly. Not every row has a clone size; where given, it reads once, few, many or a size class.

TRBV2	-	TRBJ2-5	TRBD2	CAAARGGRQETQYF	TGTGCCGCCGCACGGGGGGGGCGACAAGAGACCCAGTACTTC
TRBV19	once	TRBJ1-1	TRBD1	CASSVGQKVTEAFF	TGTGCCAGTAGTGTGGGACAGAAAGTAACTGAAGCTTTCTTT
TRBV19	-	TRBJ1-4	-	CASTPQGVRTNEKLFF	TGTGCCAGTACCCCACAAGGGGTCCGAACTAATGAAAAACTGTTTTTT
TRBV2	few	TRBJ2-2	TRBD1	CACKGTVNTGELFF	TGTGCCTGCAAGGGGACAGTGAACACCGGGGAGCTGTTTTTT
TRBV7-9	-	TRBJ2-1	-	CASSKGGASYNEQFF	TGTGCCAGCAGCAAGGGGGGGGCTTCCTACAATGAGCAGTTCTTC
TRBV7-3	-	TRBJ2-1	TRBD2	CASSLTRLAGAGGNEQFF	TGTGCCAGCAGCTTAACCCGACTAGCGGGGGCCGGGGGAAATGAGCAGTTCTTC
TRBV2	-	TRBJ2-2	-	CASSEVWLTGELFF	TGTGCCAGCAGTGAAGTTTGGCTGACCGGGGAGCTGTTTTTT
TRBV2	-	TRBJ2-5	TRBD2	CASSWTSLETQYF	TGTGCCAGCAGTTGGACTAGTTTAGAGACCCAGTACTTC
TRBV6-4	-	TRBJ2-1	-	CANPTPRRGRGNEQFF	TGTGCCAACCCTACCCCACGAAGGGGGCGGGGAAATGAGCAGTTCTTC
TRBV28	-	TRBJ1-4	-	CASSSPPSEKLFF	TGTGCCAGCAGTTCCCCTCCGAGTGAAAAACTGTTTTTT
TRBV6-2/TRBV6-3	-	TRBJ1-5	TRBD1	CASSSSSGGGNQPQHF	TGTGCCAGCAGTTCCTCTTCAGGGGGCGGCAATCAGCCCCAGCATTTT
TRBV18	-	TRBJ2-5	-	CASSPRLTGALAETQYF	TGTGCCAGCTCACCACGACTGACGGGGGCCCTGGCGGAGACCCAGTACTTC
TRBV3-1/TRBV3-2	few	TRBJ1-4	-	CASSPRENEKLFF	TGTGCCAGCAGCCCTAGGGAGAATGAAAAACTGTTTTTT
TRBV6-1	-	TRBJ1-4	-	CASSDPGATNEKLFF	TGTGCCAGCAGTGATCCCGGTGCAACTAATGAAAAACTGTTTTTT
TRBV7-2	once	TRBJ2-1	TRBD2	CASSLRGGLGEQFF	TGTGCCAGCAGCTTGCGGGGGGGCCTAGGTGAGCAGTTCTTC
TRBV7-8	-	TRBJ2-6	-	CASSLGGLDFSGANVLTF	TGTGCCAGCAGTTTGGGTGGACTGGACTTCTCTGGGGCCAACGTCCTGACTTTC
TRBV27	-	TRBJ1-6	-	CASSIYNSPLHF	TGTGCCAGCAGTATCTATAATTCACCCCTCCACTTT
TRBV19	-	TRBJ2-3	-	CASRPAGLYHTDTQYF	TGTGCCAGTAGACCTGCGGGTCTCTATCACACAGATACGCAGTATTTT
TRBV6-1	once	TRBJ2-3	-	CASSEVTGRGTQYF	TGTGCCAGCAGTGAGGTGACAGGACGGGGTACGCAGTATTTT
TRBV18	-	TRBJ1-3	TRBD1	CASSLRQGRTGNTIYF	TGTGCCAGCTCACTAAGACAGGGCCGGACTGGAAACACCATATATTTT
TRBV6-5	-	TRBJ1-3	-	CASSRQTGNTIYF	TGTGCCAGCAGCAGACAGACTGGAAACACCATATATTTT
TRBV7-2	-	TRBJ1-5	-	CASSSRGTLSNQPQHF	TGTGCCAGCAGCTCGAGGGGTACCTTAAGCAATCAGCCCCAGCATTTT
TRBV2	few	TRBJ2-5	-	CASSDGRETQYF	TGTGCCAGCAGTGACGGGCGGGAGACCCAGTACTTC
TRBV18	-	TRBJ2-3	TRBD1	CASSPARQGLDTQYF	TGTGCCAGCTCACCAGCGAGACAGGGGTTAGATACGCAGTATTTT
TRBV12-3/TRBV12-4	-	TRBJ1-2	-	CASSRQPSYGYTF	TGTGCCAGCTCCAGACAGCCGAGCTATGGCTACACCTTC
TRBV5-1	-	TRBJ2-3	-	CASSVRGGGGFAETQYF	TGCGCCAGCAGCGTGAGAGGTGGTGGGGGATTCGCTGAGACGCAGTATTTT
TRBV7-2	-	TRBJ1-1	-	CASSVRMNTEAFF	TGTGCCAGCAGCGTCAGAATGAACACTGAAGCTTTCTTT
TRBV3-1/TRBV3-2	-	TRBJ1-4	-	CASSQDREKLFF	TGTGCCAGCAGCCAAGATCGTGAAAAACTGTTTTTT
TRBV13	-	TRBJ2-1	-	CASRFSYNEQFF	TGTGCCAGCAGATTCTCCTACAATGAGCAGTTCTTC
TRBV6-1	-	TRBJ2-1	-	CASSVLADQFF	TGTGCCAGCAGTGTTTTAGCGGACCAGTTCTTC